This is a list of T cell receptor beta chains from one sample in a study of cytomegalovirus exposure and HLA in healthy donors. Generated by immunoSEQ multiplex PCR, the TCRdb table keeps only in-frame clones and is missing some. This sample has 200,000 to 250,000 clones, with around 80% found just once. Sequencing input: PBMCs. The receptor source for this set is a woman in her forties in good health and CMV-seronegative. Both conserved end residues are part of each CDR3. The D gene is left open where the match is weak. Size tells how often a clone was seen (once, few, many) or the class of an expanded clone, and some rows leave it out.

>TRBD1|-|TRBV10-3|TRBJ1-4
TGTGCCATCAGCTCCGGGACAGGGGGCGCAACTAATGAAAAACTGTTTTTT
CAISSGTGGATNEKLFF
>-|-|TRBV28|TRBJ1-1
TGTGCCAGCGGGTTGGACTGGAACACTGAAGCTTTCTTT
CASGLDWNTEAFF
>TRBD1|-|TRBV11-3|TRBJ2-7
TGTGCCAGCAGCTTAGAGAAGACAGGGGGGCACTACGAGCAGTACTTC
CASSLEKTGGHYEQYF
>-|-|TRBV20-1|TRBJ1-2
TGCAGTGCTTCCCGGATCTGGGAGGACACCTTC
CSASRIWEDTF
>-|-|TRBV30|TRBJ2-5
TGTGCCTGGAGTAAGGGGGGGTTAGAGACCCAGTACTTC
CAWSKGGLETQYF
>-|once|TRBV5-5|TRBJ1-2
TGTGCCAGCAGCCAGGGACACTCAAACTTAAACTATGGCTACACCTTC
CASSQGHSNLNYGYTF
>-|-|TRBV19|TRBJ1-2
TGTGCCAGTAGCCGCGGACTTTCTTACTATGGCTACACCTTC
CASSRGLSYYGYTF
>-|-|TRBV6-5|TRBJ1-2
TGTGCCAGCAGTTACATGTCCAGGGGCTATGGCTACACCTTC
CASSYMSRGYGYTF
>-|-|TRBV4-1|TRBJ1-5
TGCGCCAGCAGCCAAGTGCATCAGGGGCTTAGCAATCAGCCCCAGCATTTT
CASSQVHQGLSNQPQHF
>-|-|TRBV10-3|TRBJ2-7
TGTGCCATCAGTGAGGGAGGGTACGAGCAGTACTTC
CAISEGGYEQYF
>TRBD2|-|TRBV7-9|TRBJ2-7
TGTGCCAGCAGCTTAGGGGCCCCGGGGGGGCAGCCCTACGAGCAGTACTTC
CASSLGAPGGQPYEQYF
>-|-|TRBV19|TRBJ1-5
TGTGCCAGTAGTCGGCGGGCAGGCCGGGGGGGCAATCAGCCCCAGCATTTT
CASSRRAGRGGNQPQHF
>TRBD1|-|TRBV5-1|TRBJ2-5
TGCGCCAGCCTCCTCTCTGGACAGGGCCAAGAGACCCAGTACTTC
CASLLSGQGQETQYF